These 24 T cell receptor beta chains originate from one sample sequenced in a study of breast tumors, draining lymph nodes, adjacent tissues (dated by TCRdb to the mid-2010s). Receptor amplification or capture employed multiplex PCR. Sequencer: Illumina HiSeq 2000. TCRdb redid the processing of the public reads, applying fastp at Q25 and MiXCR, and retained in-frame beta chains. One record per CDR3 amino acid sequence lists the most common genes and DNA. For this sample there are around 250,000 distinct CDR3 sequences; 34% appear just once. Of the sample, approximately 3.5% is held by the ten largest clones. The axillary draining lymph nodes of breast cancer patients were the source of the lymph node samples. Sequenced input: axillary lymph node tissue. Every receptor here comes from a female donor with breast cancer. Some clones in this sample may be carry-over from other donors' samples.

This clonotype was found many times. The junction differs from germline at one of its ends, possibly a read error. The rearrangement joins TRBV7-7 to TRBJ2-1; D is unclear. In germline, CDR1 is SSHAT, CDR2 FNYEAQ (reference sequence). The length of the CDR3 is 13 residues. As DNA, the CDR3 is TGTGCTAGCAGCTTAGCCAGTGCAGATGAGCAGTTCTTC. Translated: CASSLASADEQFF.

V is TRBV2 and J is TRBJ2-1; TRBD1 matches 7 bases. CDR1 and CDR2 (germline): SNHLY, FYNNEI. This CDR3 is built from 18 residues. With 6 bases clipped from V and 4 bases from J, the junction kept 18 bases outside the gene matches. Here the CDR3 reads CASSYPGKPGQPYNEQFF. The DNA of the CDR3 is TGTGCCAGCAGCTATCCTGGAAAACCGGGACAGCCATACAATGAGCAGTTCTTC. Combining the CDR3 with reference TRBV2 and TRBJ2-1 gives the whole variable domain EPEVTQTPSHQVTQMGQEVILRCVPISNHLYFYWYRQILGQKVEFLVSFYNNEISEKSEIFDDQFSVERPDGSNFTLKIRSTKLEDSAMYFCASSYPGKPGQPYNEQFFGPGTRLTVL.

The rearrangement uses TRBV14 and TRBJ1-4; D uncertain. V lost 2 bases and J lost 6, with 7 bases in between. The CDR3 sequence is 13 residues long. Germline V gene lookup returns CDR1 SGHDN and CDR2 FVKESK. CDR3 region: CASSQYGDEKLFF. As DNA, the CDR3 is TGTGCCAGCAGCCAATACGGGGATGAAAAACTGTTTTTT.

This clonotype was seen more than once but under ten times. A read error may be the cause here, since a much bigger clone is one base away. The rearrangement uses TRBV20-1 and TRBJ2-2; tentatively, D is TRBD1 or TRBD2 (5 bases each). V lost 8 bases, J lost 6 bases, and 13 bases lay in between. The CDR3 has 12 amino acids. CDR1 is DFQATT and CDR2 is SNEGSKA in the germline V gene (reference sequence). This CDR3 reads CSTGADAGELFF. Here the CDR3 DNA reads TGCAGTACCGGGGCAGACGCCGGGGAGCTGTTTTTT.

This clonotype was observed at least ten times. In DNA, the CDR3 is TGCAGTGCTAGAGATTACCGAGCGGGAGTGACATCAGGTGAGCAGTTCTTC. Translated, it gives CSARDYRAGVTSGEQFF. The genes are TRBV20-1 and TRBJ2-1, with 8 bases matching TRBD2. The CDR3 spans 17 residues. The trim removed 0 bases at V and 9 bases at J, leaving 16 bases unmatched. Germline V lookup: CDR1 DFQATT, CDR2 SNEGSKA (reference sequence).

This clonotype came up many times. The CDR3 protein is CAQERIYEQYF. For the CDR3, the DNA is TGTGCCCAGGAGCGAATCTACGAGCAGTACTTC. The J gene is TRBJ2-7, the V gene TRBV30; no reliable D call. In germline, CDR1 is GTSNPN, CDR2 SVGIG (reference sequence). CDR3 length: 11 amino acids. Trimming took off 8 bases at V and 3 bases at J, with 11 bases between the two ends. Variable domain in full (rest from reference TRBV30 and TRBJ2-7): SQTIHQWPATLVQPVGSPLSLECTVEGTSNPNLYWYRQAAGRGLQLLFYSVGIGQISSEVPQNLSASRPQDRQFILSSKKLLLSDSGFYLCAQERIYEQYFGPGTRLTVT.

Many counts were recorded for this clonotype. The rearrangement joins TRBV7-3 to TRBJ2-1; the D is unclear. Germline assignment: CDR1 SGHTA and CDR2 FQGTGA. V was shortened by 3 bases and J by 15 bases, with 18 bases between the two germline ends. This CDR3 has 13 residues. CDR3 bases: TGTGCCAGCAGCTTTTACCCGGGCCCTGAACGGTTCTTC. Protein product: CASSFYPGPERFF.

Comments on this clonotype: A junction end diverges from the germline sequence, so it may reflect a read error. The chain uses TRBV18 and TRBJ2-7; TRBD2 might be the D (6 bases). This CDR3 comprises 13 residues. The germline gives CDR1 KGHSH, CDR2 LQKENI. CDR3 protein: CVSQGTDSYEQYF. The CDR3 DNA is TGTGTCAGCCAAGGGACTGACAGCTACGAGCAGTACTTC.

A single count supports this clonotype. This chain connects TRBV5-1 to TRBJ1-5, with D unclear. Germline CDR1 and CDR2: SGHRS and YFSETQ. Trimming removed 4 bases from V and 6 bases from J, with 17 bases in between. The CDR3 is 15 residues long. This CDR3 is CASSIDSFSGQPQHF. The CDR3 DNA reads as TGCGCCAGCAGCATCGACTCTTTTAGCGGTCAGCCCCAGCATTTT. The full variable domain, completed using reference TRBV5-1 and TRBJ1-5, is KAGVTQTPRYLIKTRGQQVTLSCSPISGHRSVSWYQQTPGQGLQFLFEYFSETQRNKGNFPGRFSGRQFSNSRSEMNVSTLELGDSALYLCASSIDSFSGQPQHFGDGTRLSIL.

CDR3 residues: CANRPNEKLFF. DNA of the CDR3: TGTGCCAACAGGCCTAATGAAAAACTGTTTTTT. J is TRBJ1-4 and V is TRBV2, with D perhaps TRBD1 (5 bases). Trimming left V 10 bases short and J 3 bases short, with 6 bases between. Germline CDR1 and CDR2: SNHLY and FYNNEI. There are 11 residues in the CDR3.

At least ten counts were recorded for this clonotype. CDR3 bases: TGTGCCAGCAGCGTAACCCCCTCGGGCACCGGGGAGCTGTTTTTT. Translated, it gives CASSVTPSGTGELFF. The chain is built from TRBV9 and TRBJ2-2, with D unresolved. With 1 base removed from V and 4 bases from J, the gap between germline ends came to 11 bases. The germline V gene encodes CDR1 SGDLS and CDR2 YYNGEE. CDR3 length: 15 amino acids.

This clonotype was seen a handful of times. The gene calls are TRBV27 and TRBJ2-2, with D tentatively TRBD2 (5 bases). This CDR3 comprises 15 residues. The germline V and J ends were trimmed by 5 bases and 0 bases, with 10 bases remaining between them. CDR1 and CDR2 from the germline V gene are MNHEY and SMNVEV (reference sequence). The CDR3 DNA is TGTGCCAGCAGTACAAGGAGGCCGAACACCGGGGAGCTGTTTTTT. This gives the protein CASSTRRPNTGELFF.

The chain joins TRBV6-5 to TRBJ2-2, with D unresolved. From germline, CDR1 is MNHEY and CDR2 SVGAGI. With 7 bases removed from V and 0 bases from J, the gap between germline ends came to 9 bases. The CDR3 totals 14 residues. Here the CDR3 DNA reads TGTGCCAGCAAGCCAGAATCGAACACCGGGGAGCTGTTTTTT. Translating gives CASKPESNTGELFF.

In this sample, this clonotype turned up many times. The germline gene is not matched at one end of the junction; a read error may be the cause. The chain combines TRBV20-1 with TRBJ1-2, with D perhaps TRBD1 (6 bases). In germline, CDR1 is DFQATT, CDR2 SNEGSKA (reference sequence). The CDR3 contains 12 residues. CDR3 bases: TGCAGTGCTAGAGAGGGGGCGTTTGGCTCCACCTTC. Translation gives CSAREGAFGSTF.

This clonotype was counted between two and nine times. The chain links TRBV12-3 or TRBV12-4 to TRBJ1-5, with TRBD1 matching 7 bases. J was trimmed by 2 bases and V by 6 bases; bases with no gene match: 19. The CDR3 loop spans 19 amino acids. The CDR3 coding sequence is TGTGCCAGCAGCGAACGTTACAGGGGAGTGGGTATTGGCAATCAGCCCCAGCATTTT. This translates into CASSERYRGVGIGNQPQHF.

This clonotype occurred many times. J is TRBJ2-3 and V is TRBV11-2; D is unclear. CDR3 length equals 14 residues. V was pared by 5 bases and J by 6 bases, with 15 bases between. The germline CDR1 and CDR2 sequences are SGHAT and FQNNGV. The CDR3 DNA reads as TGTGCCAGCAGCCTGTTTCCCGAGAGGGATACGCAGTATTTT. Residues: CASSLFPERDTQYF. Full variable domain (outside the CDR3, taken from reference TRBV11-2 and TRBJ2-3): EAGVAQSPRYKIIEKRQSVAFWCNPISGHATLYWYQQILGQGPKLLIQFQNNGVVDDSQLPKDRFSAERLKGVDSTLKIQPAKLEDSAVYLCASSLFPERDTQYFGPGTRLTVL.

The sample holds many counts of this clonotype. The rearrangement joins TRBV5-6 to TRBJ2-5, with no clear D. Trimming pared 3 bases from V and 2 bases from J, leaving 11 bases between. Germline CDR1 reads SGHDT; CDR2 reads YYEEEE. The CDR3 totals 14 residues. The CDR3: CASSSGREQETQYF. As DNA, the CDR3 is TGTGCCAGCAGCTCCGGTCGCGAACAAGAGACCCAGTACTTC.

The chain is built from TRBV19 and TRBJ1-1, with D maybe TRBD1 (6 bases). CDR3 length equals 13 residues. Trimming removed 9 bases from V and 8 bases from J, with 19 bases in between. Germline V lookup: CDR1 LNHDA, CDR2 SQIVND (reference sequence). CDR3: CASIMVGAGEAFF. The CDR3 nucleotides are TGTGCCAGCATCATGGTGGGGGCAGGGGAAGCTTTCTTT.

This clonotype occurred many times. The chain links TRBV7-9 to TRBJ2-2; D is tentatively TRBD1 or TRBD2 (6 bases each). The length of the CDR3 is 14 residues. The germline V and J ends were trimmed by 5 bases and 7 bases, with 14 bases remaining between them. Germline CDR1 SEHNR, CDR2 FQNEAQ (reference sequence). The CDR3 nucleotides are TGTGCCAGCAGCCCGGGGGTACAGGGCGGGGAGCTGTTTTTT. The encoded protein is CASSPGVQGGELFF.

Many counts were recorded for this clonotype. The rearrangement uses TRBV5-5 and TRBJ2-1; no clear D. CDR1 is SGHKS and CDR2 is YYEKEE in the germline V gene (reference sequence). This CDR3 comprises 12 residues. With 2 bases removed from V and 7 bases from J, the gap between germline ends came to 7 bases. CDR3 nucleotides: TGTGCCAGCAGCTTATGGGGAAATGAGCAGTTCTTC. Translating it yields CASSLWGNEQFF.

The sample holds a few counts of this clonotype. The V gene is TRBV28, the J gene TRBJ1-6; the D is unclear. CDR3 length: 14 amino acids. Trimming shortened V by 3 bases and J by 11 bases, and 14 bases separated the two germline ends. Germline V lookup: CDR1 MDHEN, CDR2 SYDVKM. The CDR3 DNA reads TGTGCCAGCAGTTTGAAGAGGGCGTTCACACCCCTCCACTTT. It specifies CASSLKRAFTPLHF.

This clonotype was detected many times. The chain employs TRBV19 and TRBJ1-4; D is uncertain. This CDR3 contains 13 residues. V was shortened by 7 bases and J by 8 bases, with 14 bases between the two germline ends. Germline values: CDR1 LNHDA, CDR2 SQIVND (reference sequence). CDR3 loop: CASTLRRAEKLFF. In DNA form, the CDR3 reads TGTGCCAGTACCTTGAGGAGGGCAGAAAAACTGTTTTTT.

This clonotype was seen repeatedly, ten times or more. The genes are TRBV7-9 and TRBJ2-7; TRBD2 might be the D (6 bases). Trimming left V 3 bases short and J 7 bases short, with 10 bases between. Germline V gene data show CDR1 as SEHNR and CDR2 as FQNEAQ (reference sequence). The CDR3 is 12 residues long. DNA for the CDR3: TGTGCCAGCAGCTTCGGGACTCAAGAGCAGTACTTC. It translates to CASSFGTQEQYF.

At least ten counts were recorded for this clonotype. The CDR3 DNA is TGCGCCAGCACCAGGGGCGCGGACTATGGCTACACCTTC. It encodes CASTRGADYGYTF. This chain links TRBV4-1 with TRBJ1-2, with TRBD1 as a possible D gene (6 bases). V was shortened by 7 bases and J by 3 bases, with 12 bases between the two germline ends. Germline assignment: CDR1 MGHRA and CDR2 YSYEKL. The CDR3 totals 13 residues.